Here is one TCR beta chain with its context. The PCR employed 60 Vbeta primers together with 13 Jbeta primers. Clones were read by immunoSEQ multiplex PCR, and TCRdb kept only the in-frame ones, dropping some. The profile shows roughly 170,000 clones, approximately 84% of them singletons. This sample stems from a study of cytomegalovirus exposure and HLA in healthy donors. In nominal health when sampled, donors likely had unrecorded immune exposures nonetheless. The germline gives CDR1 SGDLS, CDR2 YYNGEE. There are 14 residues in the CDR3. The V and J ends lost 0 bases and 4 bases respectively, with 7 bases between them.

This chain connects TRBV9 to TRBJ1-4; D is perhaps TRBD1 (5 bases). The TCR sequence derives from a girl under 18 in good health and CMV-seropositive. Sequenced material: PBMCs. The CDR3 nucleotides are TGTGCCAGCAGCGTAGGACAGAATAATGAAAAACTGTTTTTT. It encodes CASSVGQNNEKLFF.